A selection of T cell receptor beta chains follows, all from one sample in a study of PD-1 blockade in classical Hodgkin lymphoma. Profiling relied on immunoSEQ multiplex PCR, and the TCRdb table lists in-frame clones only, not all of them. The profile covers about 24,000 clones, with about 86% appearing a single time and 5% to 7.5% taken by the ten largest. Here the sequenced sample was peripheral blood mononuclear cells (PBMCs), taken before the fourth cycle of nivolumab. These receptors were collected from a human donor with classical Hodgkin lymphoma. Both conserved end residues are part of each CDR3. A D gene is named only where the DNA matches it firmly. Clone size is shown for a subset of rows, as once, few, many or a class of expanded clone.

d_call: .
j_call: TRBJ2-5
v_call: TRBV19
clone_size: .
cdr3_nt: TGTGCCAGTACCCCAGGAGACCAAGAGACCCAGTACTTC
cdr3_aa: CASTPGDQETQYF

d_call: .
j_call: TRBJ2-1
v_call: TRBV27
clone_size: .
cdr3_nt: TGTGCCAGCAGTTTCGCGGGACGTTGGAATGAGCAGTTCTTC
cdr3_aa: CASSFAGRWNEQFF

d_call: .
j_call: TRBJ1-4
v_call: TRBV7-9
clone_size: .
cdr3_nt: TGTGCCAGCAGCTTAGAAACAGCAACTAATGAAAAACTGTTTTTT
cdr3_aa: CASSLETATNEKLFF

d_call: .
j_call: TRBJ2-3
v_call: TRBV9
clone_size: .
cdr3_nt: TGTGCCAGCAGCGCGGACACACGCACAGATACGCAGTATTTT
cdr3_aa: CASSADTRTDTQYF

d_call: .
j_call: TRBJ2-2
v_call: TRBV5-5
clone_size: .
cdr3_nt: TGTGCCAGCAGCTTGTCCCAGGGTCGGAACACCGGGGAGCTGTTTTTT
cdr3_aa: CASSLSQGRNTGELFF

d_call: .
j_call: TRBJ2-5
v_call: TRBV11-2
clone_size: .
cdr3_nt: TGTGCCAGCAGCTTATTTCGGTCCCCCCAAGAGACCCAGTACTTC
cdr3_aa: CASSLFRSPQETQYF

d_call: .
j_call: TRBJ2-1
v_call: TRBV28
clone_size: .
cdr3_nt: TGTGCCAGCAGGCCGCGCCGGGGAGCAATCAATGAGCAGTTCTTC
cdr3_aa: CASRPRRGAINEQFF

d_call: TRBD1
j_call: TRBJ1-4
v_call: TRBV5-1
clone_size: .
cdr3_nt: TGCGCCAGCAGCACAGGACAGGGGGCAACTAATGAAAAACTGTTTTTT
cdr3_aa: CASSTGQGATNEKLFF

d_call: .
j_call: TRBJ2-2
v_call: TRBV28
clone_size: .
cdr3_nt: TGTGCCAGCACTTCCCTAGCAGTCACCGGGGAGCTGTTTTTT
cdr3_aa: CASTSLAVTGELFF

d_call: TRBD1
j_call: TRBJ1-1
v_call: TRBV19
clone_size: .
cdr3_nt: TGTGCCAGCCAAGGGCCGGGACAGGCGAACACTGAAGCTTTCTTT
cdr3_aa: CASQGPGQANTEAFF

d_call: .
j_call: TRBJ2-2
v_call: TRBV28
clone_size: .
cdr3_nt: TGTGCCAGCAGTTTACCCGGTAGGGGCAACACCGGGGAGCTGTTTTTT
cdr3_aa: CASSLPGRGNTGELFF

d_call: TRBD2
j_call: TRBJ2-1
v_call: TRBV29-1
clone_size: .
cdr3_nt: TGCAGCGTCGGTCGAGCGGGGGCCTACAATGAGCAGTTCTTC
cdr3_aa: CSVGRAGAYNEQFF

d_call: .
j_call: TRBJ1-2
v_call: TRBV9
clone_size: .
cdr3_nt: TGTGCCAGCAGCGTAGATGACAGTAACTATGGCTACACCTTC
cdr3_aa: CASSVDDSNYGYTF

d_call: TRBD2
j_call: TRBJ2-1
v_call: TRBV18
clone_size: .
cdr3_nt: TGTGCCAGCTCACCGAGGGGACTAGCGGGAAGAGGAGAGCAGTTCTTC
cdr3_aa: CASSPRGLAGRGEQFF

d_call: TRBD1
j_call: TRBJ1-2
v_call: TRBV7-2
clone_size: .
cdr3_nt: TGTGCCAGCAGCTGGGACGTTGGGACAGCTTATGGCTACACCTTC
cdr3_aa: CASSWDVGTAYGYTF

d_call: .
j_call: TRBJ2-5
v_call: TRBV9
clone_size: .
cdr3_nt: TGTGCCAGCAGCGTAGACCCCGGCAGGACGGAGACCCAGTACTTC
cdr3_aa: CASSVDPGRTETQYF

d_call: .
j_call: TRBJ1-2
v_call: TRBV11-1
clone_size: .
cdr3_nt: TGTGCCAGCAGCCCAAGGGAGTACTATGGCTACACCTTC
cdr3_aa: CASSPREYYGYTF

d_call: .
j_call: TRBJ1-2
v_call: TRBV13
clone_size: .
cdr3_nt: TGTGCCAGCAGTTATGTGGGGATTAACTATGGCTACACCTTC
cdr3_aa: CASSYVGINYGYTF

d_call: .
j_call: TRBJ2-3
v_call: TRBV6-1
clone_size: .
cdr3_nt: TGTGCCAGCAGTGAAGGGGGAGGAGGGGGCACAGATACGCAGTATTTT
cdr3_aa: CASSEGGGGGTDTQYF

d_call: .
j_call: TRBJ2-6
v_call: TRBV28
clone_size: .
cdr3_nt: TGTGCCAGCAAAAGGGAGACTGGGGCCAACGTCCTGACTTTC
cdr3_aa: CASKRETGANVLTF

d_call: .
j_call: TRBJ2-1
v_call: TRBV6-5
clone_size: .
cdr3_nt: TGTGCCAGCACCCCCCTCCAAGGGGCGTACAATGAGCAGTTCTTC
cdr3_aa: CASTPLQGAYNEQFF

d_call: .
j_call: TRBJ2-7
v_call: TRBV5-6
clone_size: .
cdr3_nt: TGTGCCAGCAGCTTGGCGCCAGGGGAAGCCTACGAGCAGTACTTC
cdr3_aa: CASSLAPGEAYEQYF

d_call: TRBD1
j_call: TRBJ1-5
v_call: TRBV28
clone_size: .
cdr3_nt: TGTGCCAGCAGTTTCGCCAGGGGGCGACCCACAAGCAATCAGCCCCAGCATTTT
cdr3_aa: CASSFARGRPTSNQPQHF

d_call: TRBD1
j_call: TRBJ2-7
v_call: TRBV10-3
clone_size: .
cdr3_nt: TGTGCCTCGACAGGGGGCACGAACGAGCAGTACTTC
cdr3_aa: CASTGGTNEQYF

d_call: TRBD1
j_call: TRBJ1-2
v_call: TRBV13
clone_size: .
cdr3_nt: TGTGCCAGCAGCCCAGGGGGGGTCCCAGCTAACTATGGCTACACCTTC
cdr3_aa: CASSPGGVPANYGYTF

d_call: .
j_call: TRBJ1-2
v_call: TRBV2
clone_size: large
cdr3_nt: TGTGCCGACCGGGACCTTGGTGGCTACACCTTC
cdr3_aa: CADRDLGGYTF

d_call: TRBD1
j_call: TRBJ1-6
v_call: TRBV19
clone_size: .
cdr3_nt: TGTGCCACCCATGACAGGGGAAATTCACCCCTCCACTTT
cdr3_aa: CATHDRGNSPLHF

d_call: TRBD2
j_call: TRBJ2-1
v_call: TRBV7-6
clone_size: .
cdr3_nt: TGTGCCAGCAGCCCCCGGACTAGCGGGGGGCCCAACAATGAGCAGTTCTTC
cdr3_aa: CASSPRTSGGPNNEQFF

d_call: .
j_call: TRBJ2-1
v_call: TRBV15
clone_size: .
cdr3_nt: TGTGCCACCAGCAGAGATCCCCCTTTTAGCTCCTACAATGAGCAGTTCTTC
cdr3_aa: CATSRDPPFSSYNEQFF

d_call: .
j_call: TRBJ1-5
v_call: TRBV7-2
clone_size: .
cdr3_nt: TGTGCCAGCAGCCTATATGGGGGAGGCAATCAGCCCCAGCATTTT
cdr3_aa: CASSLYGGGNQPQHF

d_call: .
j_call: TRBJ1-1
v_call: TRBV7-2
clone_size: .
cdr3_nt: TGTGCCAGCAGCCCTGCCCTCACTGAAGCTTTCTTT
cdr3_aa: CASSPALTEAFF

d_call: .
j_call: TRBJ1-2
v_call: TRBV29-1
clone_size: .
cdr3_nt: TGCAGCGTTGAGGGTACCAACTATGGCTACACCTTC
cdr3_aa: CSVEGTNYGYTF

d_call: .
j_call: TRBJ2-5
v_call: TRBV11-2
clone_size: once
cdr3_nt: TGTGCCAGCAGCCATGGCGGGGGCCCCTTAGTAGAGACCCAGTACTTC
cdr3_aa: CASSHGGGPLVETQYF

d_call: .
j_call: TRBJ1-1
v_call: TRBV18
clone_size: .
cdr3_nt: TGTGCCAGCTCACCACCCGGACGGAATGAAGCTTTCTTT
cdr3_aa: CASSPPGRNEAFF

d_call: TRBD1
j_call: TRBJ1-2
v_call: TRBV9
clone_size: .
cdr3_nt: TGTGCCAGCAGCGTGGGACAGAACCCTAACTATGGCTACACCTTC
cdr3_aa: CASSVGQNPNYGYTF

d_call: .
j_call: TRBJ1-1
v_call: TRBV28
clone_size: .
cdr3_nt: TGTGCCAGCAGTTTACAACAGAACCTTGAAGCTTTCTTT
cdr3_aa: CASSLQQNLEAFF

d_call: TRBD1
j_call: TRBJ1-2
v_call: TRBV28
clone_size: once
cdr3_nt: TGTGCCAGCAGCGGGACAGGCTATGGCTACACCTTC
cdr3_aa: CASSGTGYGYTF

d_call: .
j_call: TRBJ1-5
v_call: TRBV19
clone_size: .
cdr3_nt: TGTGCCAGTAGTGCAGGGGACGGCAATCAGCCCCAGCATTTT
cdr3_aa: CASSAGDGNQPQHF

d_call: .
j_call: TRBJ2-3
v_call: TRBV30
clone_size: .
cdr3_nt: TGTGCCTGGAGTGTAGAGGTGGGAGGAGATACGCAGTATTTT
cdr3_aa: CAWSVEVGGDTQYF

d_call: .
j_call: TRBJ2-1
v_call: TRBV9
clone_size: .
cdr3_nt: TGTGCCACCCCTTGGGCGGGTAAGTACAATGAGCAGTTCTTC
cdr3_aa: CATPWAGKYNEQFF

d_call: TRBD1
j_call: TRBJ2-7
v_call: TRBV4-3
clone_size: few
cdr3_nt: TGCGCCAGCAGCCAAGTGAGGGACAGCTCCTACGAGCAGTACTTC
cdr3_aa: CASSQVRDSSYEQYF

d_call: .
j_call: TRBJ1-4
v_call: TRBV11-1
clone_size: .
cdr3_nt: TGTGCCAGCAGCCCTGGGGGGCGAAATGAAAAACTGTTTTTT
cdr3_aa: CASSPGGRNEKLFF

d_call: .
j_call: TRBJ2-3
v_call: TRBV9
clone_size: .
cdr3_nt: TGTGCCAGCAGCGTGACCCTCGGGATTGGGACAGATACGCAGTATTTT
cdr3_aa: CASSVTLGIGTDTQYF

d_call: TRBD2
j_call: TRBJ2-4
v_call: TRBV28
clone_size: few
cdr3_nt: TGTGCCAGCAGTTTTACGGCCTCGGGAGGGGAAGCCAAAAACATTCAGTACTTC
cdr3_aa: CASSFTASGGEAKNIQYF

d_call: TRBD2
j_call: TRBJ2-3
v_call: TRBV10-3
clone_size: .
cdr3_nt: TGTGCCATCAGTAGGACTAGCGGGGGGGCCTGGGCAGATACGCAGTATTTT
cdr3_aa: CAISRTSGGAWADTQYF

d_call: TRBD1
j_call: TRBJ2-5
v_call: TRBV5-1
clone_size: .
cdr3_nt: TGCGCCAGCAGCTTCAGACAGGGGGCAGGGGAGACCCAGTACTTC
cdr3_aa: CASSFRQGAGETQYF

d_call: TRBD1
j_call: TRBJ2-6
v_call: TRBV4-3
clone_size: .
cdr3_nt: TGCGCCAACAGCAGGGGACAGGGGATTTCTGGGGCCAACGTCCTGACTTTC
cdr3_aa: CANSRGQGISGANVLTF

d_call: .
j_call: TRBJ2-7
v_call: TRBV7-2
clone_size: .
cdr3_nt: TGTGCCACCCGAGAGGGGAGCTCCTACGAGCAGTACTTC
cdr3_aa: CATREGSSYEQYF

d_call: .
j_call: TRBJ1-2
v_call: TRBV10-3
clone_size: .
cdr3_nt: TGTGCCATCAGTTACAGGGACGGCTACACCTTC
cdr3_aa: CAISYRDGYTF

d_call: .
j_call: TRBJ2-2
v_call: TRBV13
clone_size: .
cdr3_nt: TGTGCCAGCCGTCCGGGGCAGGGGCTCACCGGGGAGCTATTTTTT
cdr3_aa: CASRPGQGLTGELFF

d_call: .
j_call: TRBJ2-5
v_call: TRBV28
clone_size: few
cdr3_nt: TGTGCCAGCAGTTTACATCCTCAAGAGACCCAGTACTTC
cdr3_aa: CASSLHPQETQYF

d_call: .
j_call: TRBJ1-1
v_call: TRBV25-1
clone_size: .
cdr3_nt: TGTGCCAGCAGTGTTCAACCGAACACTGAAGCTTTCTTT
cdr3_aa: CASSVQPNTEAFF

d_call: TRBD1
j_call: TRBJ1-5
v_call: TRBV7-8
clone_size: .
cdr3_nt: TGTGCCAGCAGCATAAGGCGGGACAGGACTAAGCCCCAGCATTTT
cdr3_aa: CASSIRRDRTKPQHF